The next 24 T cell receptor beta chains were all read from a single sample in a study of siplizumab effects on memory and regulatory T cells. Profiled with immunoSEQ multiplex PCR; TCRdb holds only in-frame clones, not every one. The sample shows roughly 26,000 clones, around 80% of them seen only once. Sequenced sample: memory CD4+ T cells sorted from blood. The source is a human donor in good health.

This clone was counted a single time. CDR3 coding DNA: TGTGCCAGCAGTGTCGGGGGTAGGACTGAAGCTTTCTTT. It is translated as CASSVGGRTEAFF. J is TRBJ1-1 and V is TRBV6-6; D might be TRBD1 (5 bases). The germline V gene has CDR1 MNHNY and CDR2 SVGAGI (reference sequence). CDR3 size: 13 residues. V was cut by 5 bases and J by 5 bases, with 12 bases left in between.

The chain links TRBV29-1 to TRBJ2-5; D unclear. This CDR3 comprises 13 residues. V was cut by 1 base and J by 0 bases, with 6 bases left in between. Germline-derived CDR1 and CDR2 are SQVTM and ANQGSEA. This chain's CDR3 is CSVEGQHQETQYF. CDR3 sequence (DNA): TGCAGCGTTGAAGGGCAGCACCAAGAGACCCAGTACTTC.

This clone was picked up one time. The chain has TRBV11-3 and TRBJ2-2; 7 positions match TRBD1. The germline CDR1 and CDR2 sequences are SGHNT and YENEEA. This CDR3 contains 14 residues. Trimming at V came to 5 bases and at J to 9 bases, leaving 9 bases not matched to a gene. The CDR3 DNA follows: TGTGCCAGCAGCCCAGACAGGGTGAGGAGGGAGCTGTTTTTT. Translating gives CASSPDRVRRELFF.

The chain combines TRBV30 with TRBJ1-4, with TRBD1 identical over 10 bases. This CDR3 has 13 amino acids. CDR1 is GTSNPN, CDR2 SVGIG, per germline (reference sequence). With V trimmed by 3 bases and J by 7 bases, 2 bases remained unmatched. DNA of the CDR3: TGTGCCTGGAGCCGGGACAGGGGTGAAAAACTGTTTTTT. This gives the protein CAWSRDRGEKLFF.

The J gene is TRBJ1-2, the V gene TRBV5-1; D may be TRBD1 (6 bases). Between the trimmed V and J ends, which lost 2 bases and 1 base, there was a span of 12 bases. The CDR3 loop spans 15 amino acids. CDR1 and CDR2 (germline): SGHRS, YFSETQ. The CDR3 loop is CASSFTGLSNYGYTF. The CDR3 nucleotides are TGCGCCAGCAGCTTTACAGGGTTGAGTAACTATGGCTACACCTTC.

This rearrangement joins TRBV2 to TRBJ2-3, with 8 bases that match TRBD2. The ends lost 8 bases at V and 0 bases at J; junction bases unmatched: 4. The CDR3 sequence is 14 residues long. CDR1 and CDR2 from the germline V gene are SNHLY and FYNNEI. The CDR3 DNA reads as TGTGCCAGCGGGAGCGGGGGTAGCACAGATACGCAGTATTTT. Amino acids: CASGSGGSTDTQYF.

The genes are TRBV5-1 and TRBJ2-1; D is possibly TRBD2 (6 bases). Trimming cost V 1 base and J 6 bases, with 11 bases left between them. Looked up from germline, CDR1 is SGHRS and CDR2 is YFSETQ. The CDR3 is 14 amino acids. CDR3 bases: TGCGCCAGCAGCTTGATCGGGAGTGTCAATGAGCAGTTCTTC. Protein sequence: CASSLIGSVNEQFF.

The V call is TRBV9, the J call TRBJ2-5, with unresolved D. Germline values: CDR1 SGDLS, CDR2 YYNGEE. This CDR3 is built from 13 residues. V lost 0 bases and J lost 4, with 7 bases in between. CDR3 sequence: CASSVGDRETQYF. For the CDR3, the DNA is TGTGCCAGCAGCGTAGGAGATAGAGAGACCCAGTACTTC.

The chain uses TRBV5-1 and TRBJ2-1; possibly TRBD2 for D (5 bases). The CDR3 is 16 amino acids. In germline, CDR1 is SGHRS, CDR2 YFSETQ. V was shortened by 2 bases and J by 0 bases, with 12 bases between the two germline ends. CDR3 sequence: CASSLPTGSSYNEQFF. Written as DNA, the CDR3 is TGCGCCAGCAGCTTACCCACGGGAAGCTCCTACAATGAGCAGTTCTTC.

The chain recombines TRBV5-1 with TRBJ2-7; tentatively, D is TRBD1 (7 bases). V was cut by 2 bases and J by 5 bases, with 20 bases left in between. Germline V gene lookup returns CDR1 SGHRS and CDR2 YFSETQ. CDR3 length equals 16 residues. CDR3: CASSLGRETGFDEQYF. The CDR3 nucleotides read TGCGCCAGCAGCTTAGGTCGGGAGACAGGGTTCGACGAGCAGTACTTC.

V is TRBV7-8 and J is TRBJ1-3; D may be TRBD1 (5 bases). The CDR3 runs 14 residues. The V end was cut by 8 bases, the J end by 0 bases, with 11 bases between. Germline V gene data show CDR1 as SGHVS and CDR2 as FQNEAQ. The CDR3 sequence: CASGQGPSGNTIYF. For the CDR3, the DNA is TGTGCCAGCGGCCAGGGACCCTCTGGAAACACCATATATTTT.

The CDR3 is CASSPPIRGQDTEAFF. CDR3 DNA sequence: TGTGCCAGCTCACCACCGATCAGGGGTCAGGACACTGAAGCTTTCTTT. The genes are TRBV18 and TRBJ1-1; weak D call: TRBD1 (6 bases). V lost 0 bases and J lost 3, with 14 bases in between. CDR1 is KGHSH and CDR2 is LQKENI in the germline V gene. The CDR3 loop spans 16 amino acids.

The chain recombines TRBV5-1 with TRBJ2-1; D gene ambiguous. This CDR3 region has 15 residues. V lost 4 bases and J lost 0, with 11 bases in between. CDR1 is SGHRS, CDR2 YFSETQ, per germline. The CDR3 region is CASSGTASSYNEQFF. The DNA for the CDR3 is TGCGCCAGCAGCGGCACAGCTAGCTCCTACAATGAGCAGTTCTTC.

This sequence joins TRBV7-8 and TRBJ2-1, with 10 bases aligning to TRBD2. Germline CDR1 is SGHVS and CDR2 is FQNEAQ. With V trimmed by 4 bases and J by 6 bases, 9 bases remained unmatched. The CDR3 extends over 16 amino acids. The CDR3 loop reads CASSSLGTSGTNEQFF. The CDR3 DNA follows: TGTGCCAGCAGCTCCCTAGGAACTAGCGGGACCAATGAGCAGTTCTTC.

This chain connects TRBV7-2 to TRBJ2-2, with a possible D match to TRBD2 (5 bases). Looked up from germline, CDR1 is SGHTA and CDR2 is FQGNSA. There are 15 residues in the CDR3. Trimming removed 4 bases at V and 3 bases at J, with 12 bases between. The DNA for the CDR3 is TGTGCCAGCAGCTCCCGGGAAGGGTACACCGGGGAGCTGTTTTTT. Translated: CASSSREGYTGELFF.

V and J are TRBV4-3 and TRBJ1-5; D is possibly TRBD1 (6 bases). CDR3 length: 13 residues. Trimming removed 4 bases from V and 8 bases from J, with 12 bases in between. CDR1 and CDR2 (germline): LGHNA, YSLEER. Here the CDR3 DNA reads TGCGCCAGCAGCCGACAGGCCGGTGAGCCCCAGCATTTT. This sequence encodes CASSRQAGEPQHF.

The J gene is TRBJ2-3, the V gene TRBV30; D call uncertain. CDR1 GTSNPN and CDR2 SVGIG come from the germline V gene (reference sequence). V dropped 4 bases and J dropped 1 base, with 9 bases sitting between them. The CDR3 spans 13 residues. Here the CDR3 reads CAWKSSGTDTQYF. The DNA of the CDR3 is TGTGCCTGGAAATCGTCAGGCACAGATACGCAGTATTTT.

Here the CDR3 reads CASSPRNRETNEQYF. In nucleotides, the CDR3 is TGTGCCAGCTCACCACGGAACAGGGAGACCAACGAGCAGTACTTC. The rearrangement links TRBV18 to TRBJ2-7; possibly TRBD1 for D (6 bases). Between the trimmed V and J ends, which lost 1 base and 5 bases, there was a span of 15 bases. Germline-derived CDR1 and CDR2 are KGHSH and LQKENI. This CDR3 region has 15 residues.

The chain recombines TRBV28 with TRBJ2-1; D gene uncertain. The V and J ends lost 2 bases and 6 bases respectively, with 8 bases between them. Germline V gene lookup returns CDR1 MDHEN and CDR2 SYDVKM. This CDR3 comprises 13 residues. CDR3 region: CASSLVHPNEQFF. In DNA, the CDR3 is TGTGCCAGCAGTTTAGTTCACCCCAATGAGCAGTTCTTC. The variable domain in full, with the rest retrieved from reference TRBV28 and TRBJ2-1, is DVKVTQSSRYLVKRTGEKVFLECVQDMDHENMFWYRQDPGLGLRLIYFSYDVKMKEKGDIPEGYSVSREKKERFSLILESASTNQTSMYLCASSLVHPNEQFFGPGTRLTVL.

CDR3 nucleotide sequence: TGTGCCTGGAGCTACAGGGGGTCAGGCACAGATACGCAGTATTTT. Translation: CAWSYRGSGTDTQYF. This chain joins TRBV30 and TRBJ2-3; TRBD1 agrees at 8 bases. This CDR3 contains 15 residues. Trimming cost V 3 bases and J 1 base; bases outside gene matches: 6. CDR1 is GTSNPN and CDR2 is SVGIG in the germline V gene (reference sequence).

The rearrangement links TRBV6-1 to TRBJ1-1; D gene unclear. This CDR3 region has 14 residues. Germline lookup yields CDR1 MNHNS and CDR2 SASEGT. The V and J ends lost 5 bases and 1 base respectively, with 11 bases between them. CDR3 amino acids: CASSKLSKNTEAFF. CDR3 DNA sequence: TGTGCCAGCAGTAAATTGTCAAAGAACACTGAAGCTTTCTTT.

CDR3 DNA: TGTGCCAGTAGTGGATGGGGGGGGAACACTGAAGCTTTCTTT. This sequence encodes CASSGWGGNTEAFF. The chain joins TRBV19 to TRBJ1-1; perhaps TRBD1 as D (5 bases). The CDR3 runs 14 residues. V shed 5 bases and J shed 1 base, with 11 bases lying between them. Germline lookup yields CDR1 LNHDA and CDR2 SQIVND (reference sequence).

The rearrangement uses TRBV28 and TRBJ2-1; 9 nucleotides line up with TRBD2. CDR3 length equals 16 residues. Trimming cost V 8 bases and J 2 bases; bases outside gene matches: 10. The germline V gene has CDR1 MDHEN and CDR2 SYDVKM. CDR3 bases: TGTGCCAGCCCCCCACGGAGCGGGAGGACCTACAATGAGCAGTTCTTC. Encoded protein: CASPPRSGRTYNEQFF.

The J gene is TRBJ2-7, the V gene TRBV15; 14 nucleotides match TRBD2. J was trimmed by 7 bases and V by 0 bases; bases with no gene match: 2. The CDR3 is 15 residues long. The germline gives CDR1 LNHNV, CDR2 YYDKDF (reference sequence). CDR3: CATSRDRLAGGEQYF. The CDR3 DNA sequence: TGTGCCACCAGCAGAGATAGACTAGCGGGAGGGGAGCAGTACTTC.